This TCR beta chain comes out of a study of T cell responses to AZD1222 COVID-19 vaccine. Study results and caveats: Clonal diversity was possibly underestimated, and white British individuals and females predominated among donors. The study sampled repertoires only after the peak T cell response.

Concerning this clone: The antigen is not known.

The CDR3 contains 15 residues. The J segment lost 2 bases and the V segment lost 2 bases, leaving 2 bases of the junction unmatched. Looked up from germline, CDR1 is KGHSH and CDR2 is LQKENI. Libraries were prepared by immunoSEQ multiplex PCR; TCRdb keeps only in-frame clonotypes and omits some of them. The table lists about 150,000 clones, 90% of them singletons, with roughly 1.6% in the top ten. This chain uses TRBV18 with TRBJ1-2, with 10 bases aligning to TRBD1. The clonotype comes from an adult in good health. Sequenced here: peripheral blood, sampled on day 0 of AZD1222 vaccination. This CDR3 reads CASSPGTGENYGYTF. In DNA form, the CDR3 reads TGTGCCAGCTCACCAGGGACAGGGGAAAACTATGGCTACACCTTC.